These 12 T cell receptor beta chains originate from one sample sequenced in a study of blood T cell repertoires in COVID-19. Sequencing used immunoSEQ multiplex PCR; TCRdb keeps in-frame clones, though not all of them. This sample yields hundreds of thousands of clones, of which 60% to 75% are seen a single time; more than 2.5% belongs to the top ten. The material sequenced was peripheral blood. The receptors shown here come from a woman older than 75 with acute or convalescent COVID-19.

In its sample, this clone was seen once. This chain uses TRBV19 with TRBJ2-2; 12 bases align to TRBD2. The CDR3 loop spans 17 amino acids. Germline V gene sequence: CDR1 LNHDA, CDR2 SQIVND (reference sequence). Unmatched junction bases numbered 8, after V lost 3 bases and J lost 6 bases. CDR3 coding DNA: TGTGCCAGTAGTATCCCACGACTAGCGGGAGTTCCCGGGGAGCTGTTTTTT. Protein product: CASSIPRLAGVPGELFF.

This chain uses TRBV3-1 (or the pseudogene TRBV3-2) with TRBJ1-3; TRBD1 matches 9 bases. Losses at the gene ends were 2 bases for V and 4 bases for J; bases not matched to a gene: 3. Germline assignment: CDR1 LGHDT and CDR2 YNNKEL (reference sequence). The length of the CDR3 is 15 residues. CDR3 amino acids: CASSQFTGGGNTIYF. CDR3 nucleotide sequence: TGTGCCAGCAGCCAATTTACAGGGGGCGGAAACACCATATATTTT.

J is TRBJ1-6 and V is TRBV4-3, with TRBD1 matching over 8 bases. CDR1 is LGHNA, CDR2 YSLEER, per germline. The CDR3 sequence is 13 residues long. With V trimmed by 4 bases and J by 11 bases, 4 bases remained unmatched. CDR3 nucleotides: TGCGCCAGCAGCCGGGACAGGCTAACACCCCTCCACTTT. Its translation is CASSRDRLTPLHF.

The chain links TRBV2 to TRBJ1-1; 9 bases line up with TRBD1. This CDR3 is built from 15 residues. Trimming cost V 6 bases and J 3 bases; bases outside gene matches: 8. Germline values: CDR1 SNHLY, CDR2 FYNNEI. The CDR3: CASRHPQGADTEAFF. CDR3 sequence (DNA): TGTGCCAGCAGACACCCACAGGGGGCGGACACTGAAGCTTTCTTT.

This clone was detected only once. The genes are TRBV7-9 and TRBJ2-1; 8 bases match TRBD2. The CDR3 runs to 18 residues. With V trimmed by 1 base and J by 3 bases, 11 bases remained unmatched. Per germline, CDR1 SEHNR and CDR2 FQNEAQ (reference sequence). In DNA, the CDR3 is TGTGCCAGCAGCTTAGTGGGACTAGGAGAAAGGGGCTACAATGAGCAGTTCTTC. It yields the protein CASSLVGLGERGYNEQFF.

This clone was detected only once. The chain uses TRBV6-6 and TRBJ1-1, with D maybe TRBD1 (5 bases). V was pared by 6 bases and J by 7 bases, with 12 bases between. CDR3 length: 12 amino acids. Germline values: CDR1 MNHNY, CDR2 SVGAGI (reference sequence). The CDR3 is CASSLRQIEAFF. In DNA form, the CDR3 reads TGTGCCAGCAGCCTAAGACAGATTGAAGCTTTCTTT.

The V gene is TRBV19, the J gene TRBJ1-2; weak D call: TRBD1 (6 bases). Trimming removed 9 bases at V and 0 bases at J, with 11 bases between. The CDR3 consists of 13 residues. CDR1 LNHDA and CDR2 SQIVND come from the germline V gene (reference sequence). CDR3 nucleotides: TGTGCCAGCAGACAGGCCCCTAACTATGGCTACACCTTC. Encoded protein: CASRQAPNYGYTF.

This chain links TRBV12-3 or TRBV12-4 with TRBJ2-7; D is undetermined. V was cut by 6 bases and J by 7 bases, with 16 bases left in between. This CDR3 contains 13 residues. The CDR3 sequence is CASSLLSRSEQYF. CDR3 nucleotides: TGTGCCAGCAGCTTACTGAGTCGCTCTGAGCAGTACTTC.

As regards this clone: Different DNA sequences within this sample yield the same CDR3. The V and J genes are TRBV29-1 and TRBJ1-1; no clear D gene. Per germline, CDR1 SQVTM and CDR2 ANQGSEA. The CDR3 loop spans 11 amino acids. V was shortened by 3 bases and J by 5 bases, with 7 bases between the two germline ends. In DNA, the CDR3 is TGCAGCGTTGACAGAGGGACTGAAGCTTTCTTT. Translating gives CSVDRGTEAFF.

The chain is built from TRBV5-5 and TRBJ1-2; TRBD1 matches at 7 bases. Germline assignment: CDR1 SGHKS and CDR2 YYEKEE (reference sequence). The CDR3 spans 15 residues. V shed 0 bases and J 2 bases; nucleotides not matched to a gene: 4. CDR3 sequence reads: CASSLGDSLNYGYTF. The CDR3 nucleotides read TGTGCCAGCAGCTTGGGGGACAGCCTGAACTATGGCTACACCTTC.

CDR3 nucleotides: TGCGCCAGCAGCCTCGGACTAGAGGTTAGAGATACGCAGTATTTT. Protein sequence: CASSLGLEVRDTQYF. The genes are TRBV4-1 and TRBJ2-3; 7 bases are shared with TRBD2. Per germline, CDR1 MGHRA and CDR2 YSYEKL. J lost 5 bases, V lost 4 bases, and 9 bases had no gene match. There are 15 residues in the CDR3.

The V call is TRBV19, the J call TRBJ2-1; possibly TRBD2 for D (6 bases). Germline CDR1 LNHDA, CDR2 SQIVND (reference sequence). Trimming removed 11 bases at V and 15 bases at J, with 23 bases between. This CDR3 is 12 amino acids long. This chain's CDR3 is CAPVRTGTDLFF. The DNA for the CDR3 is TGTGCCCCAGTGCGTACTGGGACTGATCTGTTCTTC.